These 11 T cell receptor beta chains were all obtained from the same sample, sequenced in a study of blood T cell repertoires in COVID-19. TCRdb's copy holds only in-frame clones and misses some; the assay was immunoSEQ multiplex PCR. Altogether about 200,000 clones are present, 65% to 85% being singletons, with the ten largest covering about 8.1%. The sample comprised peripheral blood. The receptors shown here come from a woman aged 50 to 60 with acute or convalescent COVID-19.

The chain links TRBV5-4 to TRBJ1-1, with TRBD1 matching 8 bases. Germline CDR1 is SGHNT and CDR2 is YYREEE (reference sequence). The V gene end was trimmed by 1 base and the J gene end by 0 bases; junction bases not matched to a gene: 8. The CDR3 covers 17 residues. The CDR3 bases are TGTGCCAGCAGCTTGAGCCCAAGGACAGGGATGAACACTGAAGCTTTCTTT. Translating gives CASSLSPRTGMNTEAFF.

The chain links TRBV4-2 to TRBJ1-6, with D tentatively TRBD1 (5 bases). The V and J ends lost 0 bases and 12 bases respectively, with 21 bases between them. The CDR3 consists of 17 residues. The germline CDR1 and CDR2 sequences are LGHNA and YNFKEQ. CDR3 in amino acids: CASSQDSPRQGWVPLHF. In DNA form, the CDR3 reads TGTGCCAGCAGCCAAGATTCCCCCCGGCAGGGTTGGGTACCCCTCCACTTT.

This rearrangement joins TRBV12-3 or TRBV12-4 to TRBJ2-7, with D perhaps TRBD2 (7 bases). The CDR3 extends over 13 amino acids. Trimming shortened V by 6 bases and J by 2 bases, and 11 bases separated the two germline ends. In DNA, the CDR3 is TGTGCCAGCAGGGAGGGGGGGACCTACGAGCAGTACTTC. Amino acids: CASREGGTYEQYF.

This clone was detected only once. The chain joins TRBV10-2 to TRBJ2-7, with 8 nucleotides matching TRBD2. V lost 8 bases, J lost 2 bases, and 2 bases stayed unmatched. The CDR3 contains 12 residues. From germline, CDR1 is WSHSY and CDR2 SAAADI. The DNA of the CDR3 is TGCGCCAGCTCTAGCGGGCCCTACGAGCAGTACTTC. Its protein product is CASSSGPYEQYF.

V usage is TRBV6-5 and J usage is TRBJ1-2; 8 nucleotides line up with TRBD1. The CDR3 loop spans 13 amino acids. V was clipped by 6 bases and J by 7 bases; unmatched bases: 7. CDR1 is MNHEY and CDR2 is SVGAGI in the germline V gene. The CDR3 sequence is CASRADRGLGYTF. The CDR3 nucleotides are TGTGCCAGCAGAGCCGACAGGGGTCTTGGCTACACCTTC.

The chain has TRBV6-5 and TRBJ2-5; TRBD2 matches 7 bases. CDR1 and CDR2 (germline): MNHEY, SVGAGI. V gave up 0 bases and J gave up 2 bases; unmatched junction bases: 6. This CDR3 has 16 residues. The CDR3 sequence: CASSYSKASGQETQYF. The DNA for the CDR3 is TGTGCCAGCAGTTACTCGAAGGCTAGCGGACAAGAGACCCAGTACTTC.

This clone has just one count. This chain uses TRBV27 with TRBJ1-1; 9 bases match TRBD1. Germline V gene lookup returns CDR1 MNHEY and CDR2 SMNVEV (reference sequence). This CDR3 is built from 16 residues. Trimming at V came to 6 bases and at J to 5 bases, leaving 13 bases not matched to a gene. The CDR3 here is CASSPGTGSTWTEAFF. The CDR3 coding sequence is TGTGCCAGCAGCCCAGGGACAGGGTCTACGTGGACTGAAGCTTTCTTT.

The J gene is TRBJ2-7, the V gene TRBV12-5; 7 positions match TRBD1. This CDR3 has 13 residues. V lost 6 bases to trimming and J lost 3 bases; unmatched junction nucleotides: 5. The germline CDR1 and CDR2 sequences are LGHNT and FRNRAP. CDR3 nucleotides: TGTGCTAGTGGGGGGACAGATTTCTACGAGCAGTACTTC. Residues: CASGGTDFYEQYF.

The J gene is TRBJ1-5, the V gene TRBV19; 7 bases line up with TRBD1. Germline V gene data show CDR1 as LNHDA and CDR2 as SQIVND (reference sequence). The CDR3 runs to 14 residues. The trim removed 2 bases at V and 7 bases at J, leaving 5 bases unmatched. CDR3 in DNA: TGTGCCAGTAGTATAACAGGGGACGGGCAGCCCCAGCATTTT. Translated, it gives CASSITGDGQPQHF.

The chain employs TRBV7-9 and TRBJ1-5, with D maybe TRBD1 (5 bases). This CDR3 spans 15 amino acids. Trimming took 1 base from V and 7 from J, leaving 14 bases between them. Germline CDR1 is SEHNR and CDR2 is FQNEAQ (reference sequence). This CDR3 reads CASSLGAGRGQPQHF. The CDR3 DNA is TGTGCCAGCAGCTTAGGCGCAGGGCGAGGCCAGCCCCAGCATTTT.

The chain has TRBV2 and TRBJ2-3; 12 positions agree with TRBD2. Germline V lookup: CDR1 SNHLY, CDR2 FYNNEI. The junction had 11 bases not matched to a gene; V was cut back by 7 bases and J by 6 bases. The CDR3 has 16 residues. DNA of the CDR3: TGTGCCAGCAAACCGACTAGCGGGAGTGCGGGGGATACGCAGTATTTT. This codes for CASKPTSGSAGDTQYF. Drawing the rest from reference TRBV2 and TRBJ2-3, the complete variable domain is EPEVTQTPSHQVTQMGQEVILRCVPISNHLYFYWYRQILGQKVEFLVSFYNNEISEKSEIFDDQFSVERPDGSNFTLKIRSTKLEDSAMYFCASKPTSGSAGDTQYFGPGTRLTVL.